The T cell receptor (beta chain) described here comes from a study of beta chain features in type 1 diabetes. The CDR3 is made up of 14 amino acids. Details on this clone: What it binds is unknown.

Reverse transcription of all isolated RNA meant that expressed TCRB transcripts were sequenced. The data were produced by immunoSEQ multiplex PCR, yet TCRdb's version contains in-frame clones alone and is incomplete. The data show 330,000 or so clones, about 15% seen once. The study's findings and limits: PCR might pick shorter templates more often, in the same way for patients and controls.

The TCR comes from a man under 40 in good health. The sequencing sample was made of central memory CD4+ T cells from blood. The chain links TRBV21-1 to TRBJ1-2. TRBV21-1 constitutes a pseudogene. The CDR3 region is CASSKTLRWYGYTF. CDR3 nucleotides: TGTGCCAGCAGCAAAACCCTAAGGTGGTATGGCTACACCTTC.